The clone carrying this TCR beta chain has a count of ten or more. What it binds is unknown. Attached unique molecular identifiers marked individual cDNA molecules. One entry per CDR3 protein results from TCRdb running MiXCR on the 5' RACE reads. The table shows over 45,000 distinct CDR3 sequences, with about 10% occurring only once. This record comes from a study of early T cells in non-severe SARS-CoV-2 infection. At the level of the study: Chains were unpaired, as sequencing was done on bulk RNA from unsorted whole blood. Study-level points and caveats: In VDJdb matching, anti-spike CD8 responses were favored while private and CD4 specificities went missing.

V lost 5 bases to trimming and J lost 7 bases; unmatched junction nucleotides: 10. Germline loops: CDR1 SGHRS, CDR2 YFSETQ. The CDR3 is 15 amino acids. The source of this sequence is an adult who was a healthcare worker with PCR-confirmed SARS-CoV-2 infection or an uninfected control (not recorded which). The sequenced sample consisted of whole blood. The rearrangement joins TRBV5-1 to TRBJ2-2; 8 bases match TRBD2. CDR3 amino acids: CASRVLAGGFGELFF. The DNA for the CDR3 is TGCGCCAGCAGAGTGCTTGCGGGAGGATTCGGGGAGCTGTTTTTT.